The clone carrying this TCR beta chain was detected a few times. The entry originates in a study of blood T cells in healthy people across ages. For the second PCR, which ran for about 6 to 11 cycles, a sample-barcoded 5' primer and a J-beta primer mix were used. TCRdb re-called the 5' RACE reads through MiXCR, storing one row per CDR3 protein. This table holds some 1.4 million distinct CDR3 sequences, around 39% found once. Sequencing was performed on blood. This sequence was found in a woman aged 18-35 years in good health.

The CDR3 sequence is CATTGRTGNSPLHF. The CDR3 DNA follows: TGTGCCACCACAGGACGGACGGGTAATTCACCCCTCCACTTT. This chain joins TRBV27 and TRBJ1-6; perhaps TRBD1 as D (5 bases). The CDR3 length is 14 residues. V shed 10 bases and J shed 6 bases, with 16 bases lying between them. The germline V gene encodes CDR1 MNHEY and CDR2 SMNVEV (reference sequence).